The 21 T cell receptor beta chains in this list originate from one sample, sequenced in a study of blood T cells in healthy people across ages. With a J-beta primer mix and a sample-barcoded 5' primer, a second PCR ran roughly 6 to 12 cycles. Via MiXCR, TCRdb re-called the 5' RACE reads, giving one row per CDR3 protein. The repertoire holds nearly 800,000 distinct CDR3 sequences, just under 25% seen once, with 3% to 4% in the top ten. These data were also reused for a study on T cells of mothers and their children.

Sequencing was done on a sample of blood. These receptors all come from a boy younger than 18 in good health.

This clonotype was seen a handful of times. The J gene is TRBJ2-7, the V gene TRBV7-6, with D possibly called TRBD1 or TRBD2 (5 bases each). CDR1 is SGHVS, CDR2 FNYEAQ, per germline. The germline V and J ends were trimmed by 5 bases and 2 bases, with 16 bases remaining between them. CDR3 length equals 15 residues. This chain's CDR3 is CASSPMGTAPYEQYF. The CDR3 DNA is TGTGCCAGCAGCCCTATGGGGACCGCGCCCTACGAGCAGTACTTC.

The chain has TRBV6-2 or TRBV6-3 and TRBJ2-7; D might be TRBD1 or TRBD2, each matching 5 bases. Germline CDR1 and CDR2: MNHEY and SVGEGT. The CDR3 consists of 15 residues. Trimming pared 6 bases from V and 0 bases from J, leaving 15 bases between. In nucleotides, the CDR3 is TGTGCCAGCAGATTCCGGACTGACAGCTCCTACGAGCAGTACTTC. It is translated as CASRFRTDSSYEQYF.

The V and J genes are TRBV2 and TRBJ2-5; 12 nucleotides match TRBD2. The J call is uncertain, as TRBJ2-7 better fits the DNA end. Germline V gene lookup returns CDR1 SNHLY and CDR2 FYNNEI. CDR3 size: 14 residues. This CDR3 is CASTRLAGVYEQYF. As DNA, the CDR3 is TGTGCCAGCACGCGACTAGCGGGGGTTTACGAGCAGTACTTC.

The gene calls are TRBV5-5 and TRBJ2-6; D may be TRBD1 (5 bases). V was trimmed by 0 bases and J by 4 bases, leaving 14 bases between them. CDR3 length: 17 residues. Per germline, CDR1 SGHKS and CDR2 YYEKEE (reference sequence). The CDR3 DNA reads TGTGCCAGCAGCTTGGCCTCCCAGGGAACCGGGGCCAACGTCCTGACTTTC. Encoded protein: CASSLASQGTGANVLTF.

This clonotype was found a few times. This chain joins TRBV5-5 and TRBJ1-1; D not certain. This CDR3 comprises 16 residues. Germline CDR1 is SGHKS and CDR2 is YYEKEE (reference sequence). V was pared by 0 bases and J by 10 bases, with 22 bases between. DNA for the CDR3: TGTGCCAGCAGCTTGGGCCAATTCACTATGGCCCGGGGAGCTTTCTTT. Protein product: CASSLGQFTMARGAFF.

The chain couples TRBV6-1 to TRBJ2-4; 7 bases line up with TRBD1. V lost 2 bases, J lost 7 bases, and 11 bases stayed unmatched. The CDR3 totals 16 residues. CDR1 is MNHNS and CDR2 is SASEGT in the germline V gene. Here the CDR3 reads CASSEPRQGGLNIQYF. In DNA form, the CDR3 reads TGTGCCAGCAGTGAACCCCGACAGGGCGGATTGAACATTCAGTACTTC.

This chain joins TRBV29-1 and TRBJ2-1; the D gene is possibly TRBD2 (6 bases). The better agreement between TRBJ2-5 and the DNA end casts doubt on the J call. Germline lookup yields CDR1 SQVTM and CDR2 ANQGSEA. The CDR3 length is 14 residues. CDR3 DNA sequence: TGCAGCGTGGGGGGTTTTATGGGCGGAGAGACCCAGTACTTC. Encoded protein: CSVGGFMGGETQYF.

The chain carries TRBV6-5 and TRBJ2-3; 13 bases are shared with TRBD2. V gave up 0 bases and J gave up 8 bases; unmatched junction bases: 5. In germline, CDR1 is MNHEY, CDR2 SVGAGI. The CDR3 is 16 residues long. The CDR3 nucleotides are TGTGCCAGCAGTTACTCGATACTAGCGGGAGGGGGTACGCAGTATTTT. This gives the protein CASSYSILAGGGTQYF.

This clonotype was detected once. This sequence joins TRBV4-2 and TRBJ2-2; weak D call: TRBD1 (5 bases). V was trimmed by 4 bases and J by 3 bases, leaving 15 bases between them. The CDR3 is made up of 16 amino acids. Looked up from germline, CDR1 is LGHNA and CDR2 is YNFKEQ. In DNA form, the CDR3 reads TGTGCCAGCAGCCCCTCGGCTCTAGGGGACACCGGGGAGCTGTTTTTT. Its translation: CASSPSALGDTGELFF.

V is TRBV10-3 and J is TRBJ2-1; possible D gene TRBD1, 6 bases. The length of the CDR3 is 12 residues. From germline, CDR1 is ENHRY and CDR2 SYGVKD. V was pared by 4 bases and J by 8 bases, with 9 bases between. The DNA of the CDR3 is TGTGCCATCAGTGGCAGGGGCGATGAGCAGTTCTTC. It yields the protein CAISGRGDEQFF.

The chain carries TRBV4-1 and TRBJ2-7; D is unresolved. Trimming removed 0 bases at V and 1 base at J, with 7 bases between. The CDR3 runs to 14 residues. CDR1 MGHRA and CDR2 YSYEKL come from the germline V gene. CDR3 protein: CASSQEGISYEQYF. The CDR3 bases are TGCGCCAGCAGCCAAGAAGGGATTTCCTACGAGCAGTACTTC.

This clonotype was counted at least ten times. This rearrangement joins TRBV3-1 to TRBJ2-1, with TRBD1 identical over 9 bases. Germline V lookup: CDR1 LGHDT, CDR2 YNNKEL (reference sequence). Losses at the gene ends were 6 bases for V and 4 bases for J; bases not matched to a gene: 1. The CDR3 is 13 amino acids. The CDR3 reads CASRTGGYNEQFF. The DNA of the CDR3 is TGTGCCAGCAGGACAGGGGGGTACAATGAGCAGTTCTTC.

This clonotype appeared a few times. CDR3 amino acids: CATSDSPLAGGLTDTQYF. For the CDR3, the DNA is TGTGCCACCAGTGACTCCCCACTAGCGGGGGGGCTTACAGATACGCAGTATTTT. This chain uses TRBV24-1 with TRBJ2-3, with 13 bases matching TRBD2. The germline CDR1 and CDR2 sequences are KGHDR and SFDVKD. V lost 4 bases, J lost 3 bases, and 9 bases stayed unmatched. This CDR3 spans 18 amino acids.

This clonotype turned up a few times. The chain is built from TRBV6-1 and TRBJ1-5; a weak D match, TRBD1 (5 bases). The CDR3 covers 16 residues. Germline V gene data show CDR1 as MNHNS and CDR2 as SASEGT. Trimming shortened V by 6 bases and J by 2 bases, and 17 bases separated the two germline ends. The CDR3 nucleotides are TGTGCCAGCAGAATATTGGCGGGGGACGGCAATCAGCCCCAGCATTTT. Residues: CASRILAGDGNQPQHF.

Details on this clonotype: Its ends do not fully match the called genes, so a read error is possible. J is TRBJ2-1 and V is TRBV12-3 or TRBV12-4; 8 bases are shared with TRBD2. The CDR3 runs 15 residues. The DNA for the CDR3 is TGTGCCAGCAGTTTAGGCGGGAGGACCTACAATGGGCAGTTCTTC. Protein: CASSLGGRTYNGQFF.

The table lists this clonotype with a few counts. The CDR3 region has the DNA TGCGCCAGCAGCCAAGGGTGGGGAACCTCCAACACCGGGGAGCTGTTTTTT. Translated, it gives CASSQGWGTSNTGELFF. The J gene is TRBJ2-2, the V gene TRBV4-1; no definite D call. The CDR3 loop spans 17 amino acids. Germline assignment: CDR1 MGHRA and CDR2 YSYEKL. Trimming pared 1 base from V and 2 bases from J, leaving 14 bases between.

This sequence joins TRBV10-3 and TRBJ2-3, with D possibly matching TRBD2 (6 bases). The CDR3 is 14 amino acids. The ends were cut back, 6 bases at V and 2 bases at J, with 12 bases in the middle. Germline CDR1 is ENHRY and CDR2 is SYGVKD. The CDR3 protein is CAISPGGDTDTQYF. The CDR3 coding sequence is TGTGCCATCAGCCCCGGAGGGGACACAGATACGCAGTATTTT.

The V gene is TRBV29-1, the J gene TRBJ1-1; weak D call: TRBD1 (6 bases). This CDR3 contains 13 residues. Germline V gives CDR1 SQVTM, CDR2 ANQGSEA. Trimming pared 6 bases from V and 1 base from J, leaving 12 bases between. The CDR3 nucleotides read TGCAGCGTCACAGGGTTGACGAACACTGAAGCTTTCTTT. Its translation: CSVTGLTNTEAFF.

This clonotype was seen a handful of times. The chain links TRBV7-3 to TRBJ2-3; weak D call: TRBD1 (6 bases). The CDR3 totals 16 residues. Trimming removed 4 bases from V and 2 bases from J, with 16 bases in between. Germline assignment: CDR1 SGHTA and CDR2 FQGTGA. DNA for the CDR3: TGTGCCAGCAGCTCATCTGGGCCAGGGGTCACAGATACGCAGTATTTT. Translation gives CASSSSGPGVTDTQYF.

J is TRBJ1-1 and V is TRBV29-1; D might be TRBD1 (5 bases). CDR3 size: 13 residues. Germline V gives CDR1 SQVTM, CDR2 ANQGSEA. Trimming left V 1 base short and J 4 bases short, with 10 bases between. The CDR3 sequence is CSVEVRGRTEAFF. The CDR3 DNA is TGCAGCGTTGAAGTTAGGGGACGCACTGAAGCTTTCTTT.

This clonotype was observed a few times. This chain joins TRBV4-1 and TRBJ2-3, with D tentatively TRBD1 or TRBD2 (6 bases each). The V gene's germline CDR1 is MGHRA and CDR2 YSYEKL. The CDR3 is 16 residues long. The V end was cut by 0 bases, the J end by 0 bases, with 10 bases between. The CDR3 DNA sequence: TGCGCCAGCAGCCAAGATGGGGGGCGCAGCACAGATACGCAGTATTTT. Protein product: CASSQDGGRSTDTQYF.